These T cell receptor beta chains were read from a single sample in a study of cytomegalovirus exposure and HLA in healthy donors. Sequencing was performed with immunoSEQ multiplex PCR; in TCRdb, only in-frame clones are kept and a portion is missing. Altogether 150,000 to 170,000 clones are present, roughly 80% being singletons, with the ten largest covering roughly 4.2%. The sample was PBMCs. The receptors were sampled from a woman between 40 and 55 years old in good health and CMV-seronegative. Each CDR3 is given with its conserved first and last residue.

TRBJ2-5,TRBV18,CASSPRGWETQYF
TRBJ2-1,TRBV5-1,CASSQTSVRGNEQFF
TRBJ2-3,TRBV2,CASTITDTQYF
TRBJ1-2,TRBV15,CATSRGGSNYGYTF
TRBJ1-6,TRBV6-6,CASSRTRTGQPLHF
TRBJ2-5,TRBV2,CASSASGGEETQYF
TRBJ2-1,TRBV5-4,CASSLGTSVSYEQFF
TRBJ2-4,TRBV10-3,CAISDRLAGEAKNIQYF
TRBJ2-7,TRBV5-6,CASSLPQGDSYEQYF
TRBJ2-2,TRBV6-1,CASSNPVDYTGELFF
TRBJ1-2,TRBV10-3,CAIMRSDYGYTF
TRBJ2-1,TRBV6-6,CASSPDGGSSYNEQFF
TRBJ2-3,TRBV10-3,CAISDEGVTDTQYF
TRBJ1-1,TRBV11-3,CASSPGTYTEAFF
TRBJ1-5,TRBV6-5,CASSPLTGPQHF
TRBJ2-5,TRBV19,CASSRGGQFITLNQETQYF
TRBJ2-2,TRBV5-1,CASSLSWAGGTGELFF
TRBJ2-5,TRBV6-6,CASSPFTGQETQYF
TRBJ1-4,TRBV2,CASSDYREKLFF
TRBJ2-7,TRBV5-1,CASSPIDRAYEQYF
TRBJ1-4,TRBV28,CASSATGGEEKLFF
TRBJ1-1,TRBV6-5,CASSPPGHMNTEAFF
TRBJ1-1,TRBV10-3,CAISETGNTEAFF
TRBJ2-7,TRBV5-4,CASSLRTGGRYEQYF
TRBJ2-7,TRBV4-2,CASSLGLAASSSYEQYF
TRBJ1-2,TRBV29-1,CSVLQGVGYGYTF
TRBJ2-7,TRBV10-1,CASSERLAGGPVNEQYF
TRBJ1-4,TRBV6-5,CASSYGTGKNEKLFF